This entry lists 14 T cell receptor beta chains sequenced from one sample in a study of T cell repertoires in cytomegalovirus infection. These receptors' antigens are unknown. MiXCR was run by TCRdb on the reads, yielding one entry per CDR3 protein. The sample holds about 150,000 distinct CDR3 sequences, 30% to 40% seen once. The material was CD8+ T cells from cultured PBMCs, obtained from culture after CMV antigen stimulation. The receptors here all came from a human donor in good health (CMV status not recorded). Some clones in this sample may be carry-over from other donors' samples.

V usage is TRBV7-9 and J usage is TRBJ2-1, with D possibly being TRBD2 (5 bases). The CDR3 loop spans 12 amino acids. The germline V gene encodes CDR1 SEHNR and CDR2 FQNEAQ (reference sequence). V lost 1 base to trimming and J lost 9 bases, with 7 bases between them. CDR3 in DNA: TGTGCCAGCAGCTTAGAAGAGGGTGAGCAGTTCTTC. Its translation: CASSLEEGEQFF.

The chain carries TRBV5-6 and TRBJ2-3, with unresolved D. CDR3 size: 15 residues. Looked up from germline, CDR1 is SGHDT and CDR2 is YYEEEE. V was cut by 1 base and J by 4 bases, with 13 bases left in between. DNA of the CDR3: TGTGCCAGCAGCTTGATTAACGAGCCCCCAGATACGCAGTATTTT. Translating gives CASSLINEPPDTQYF.

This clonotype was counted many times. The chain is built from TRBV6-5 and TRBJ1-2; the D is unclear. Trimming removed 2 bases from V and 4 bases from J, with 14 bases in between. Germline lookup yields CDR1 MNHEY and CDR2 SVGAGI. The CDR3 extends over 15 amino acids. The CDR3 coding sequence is TGTGCCAGCAGTTACGATTTTCAAATATCCTATGGCTACACCTTC. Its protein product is CASSYDFQISYGYTF.

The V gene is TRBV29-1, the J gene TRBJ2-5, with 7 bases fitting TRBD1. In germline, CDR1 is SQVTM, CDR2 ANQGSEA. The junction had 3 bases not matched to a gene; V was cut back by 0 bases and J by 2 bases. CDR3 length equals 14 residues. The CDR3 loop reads CSVEDLGQQETQYF. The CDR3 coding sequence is TGCAGCGTTGAAGACCTGGGACAGCAAGAGACCCAGTACTTC.

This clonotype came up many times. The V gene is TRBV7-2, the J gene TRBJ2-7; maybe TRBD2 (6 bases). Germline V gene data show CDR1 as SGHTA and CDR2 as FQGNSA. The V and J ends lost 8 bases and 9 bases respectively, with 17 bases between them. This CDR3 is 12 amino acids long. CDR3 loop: CASELDSSGQYF. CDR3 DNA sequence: TGTGCCAGCGAGCTGGATAGTAGCGGGCAGTACTTC.

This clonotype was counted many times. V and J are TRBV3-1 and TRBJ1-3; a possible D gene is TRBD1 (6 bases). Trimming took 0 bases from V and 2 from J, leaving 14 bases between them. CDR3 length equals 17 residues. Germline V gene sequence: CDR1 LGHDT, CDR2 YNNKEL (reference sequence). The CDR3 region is CASSQDPFRGAGNTIYF. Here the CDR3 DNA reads TGTGCCAGCAGCCAAGACCCATTCAGGGGAGCTGGAAACACCATATATTTT.

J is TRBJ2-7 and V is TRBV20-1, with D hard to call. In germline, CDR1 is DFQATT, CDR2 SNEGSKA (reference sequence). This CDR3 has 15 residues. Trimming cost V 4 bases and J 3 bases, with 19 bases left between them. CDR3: CSANERSKSDYEQYF. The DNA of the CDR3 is TGCAGTGCTAATGAGAGATCCAAGTCGGACTACGAGCAGTACTTC.

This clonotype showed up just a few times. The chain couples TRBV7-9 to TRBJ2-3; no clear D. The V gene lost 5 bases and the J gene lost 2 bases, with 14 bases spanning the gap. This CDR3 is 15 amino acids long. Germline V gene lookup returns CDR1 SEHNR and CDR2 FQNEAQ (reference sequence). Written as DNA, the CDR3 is TGTGCCAGCAGCCATTCCATCGCCACCACAGATACGCAGTATTTT. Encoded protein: CASSHSIATTDTQYF.

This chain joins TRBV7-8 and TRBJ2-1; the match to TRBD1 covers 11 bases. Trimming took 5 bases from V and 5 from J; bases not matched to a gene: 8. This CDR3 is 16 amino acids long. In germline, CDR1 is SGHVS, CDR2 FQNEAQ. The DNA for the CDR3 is TGTGCCAGCAGCCCGGGGGGGGGACAGGGGGACAATGAGCAGTTCTTC. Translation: CASSPGGGQGDNEQFF.

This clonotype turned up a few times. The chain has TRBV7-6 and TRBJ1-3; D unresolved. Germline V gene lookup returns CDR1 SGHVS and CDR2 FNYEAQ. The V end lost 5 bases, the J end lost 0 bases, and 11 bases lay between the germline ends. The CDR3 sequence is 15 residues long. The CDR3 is CASSPAMSSGNTIYF. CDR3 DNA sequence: TGTGCCAGCAGCCCAGCGATGAGCTCTGGAAACACCATATATTTT.

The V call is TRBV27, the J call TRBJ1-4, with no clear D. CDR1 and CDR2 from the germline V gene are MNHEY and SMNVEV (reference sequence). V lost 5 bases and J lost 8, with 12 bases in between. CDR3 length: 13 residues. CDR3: CASSLWTREKLFF. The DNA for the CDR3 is TGTGCCAGCAGTCTGTGGACGAGAGAAAAACTGTTTTTT. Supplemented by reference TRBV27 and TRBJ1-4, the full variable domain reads EAQVTQNPRYLITVTGKKLTVTCSQNMNHEYMSWYRQDPGLGLRQIYYSMNVEVTDKGDVPEGYKVSRKEKRNFPLILESPSPNQTSLYFCASSLWTREKLFFGSGTQLSVL.

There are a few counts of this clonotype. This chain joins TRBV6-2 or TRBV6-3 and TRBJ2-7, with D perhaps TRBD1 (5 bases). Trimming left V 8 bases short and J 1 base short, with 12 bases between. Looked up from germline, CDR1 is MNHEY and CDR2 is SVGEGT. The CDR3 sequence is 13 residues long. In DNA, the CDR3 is TGTGCCAGCCTTGGACACCGATCCTACGAGCAGTACTTC. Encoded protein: CASLGHRSYEQYF.

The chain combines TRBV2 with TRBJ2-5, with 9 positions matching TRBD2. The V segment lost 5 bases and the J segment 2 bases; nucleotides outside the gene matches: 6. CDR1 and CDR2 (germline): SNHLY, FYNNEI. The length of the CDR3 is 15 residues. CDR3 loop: CASSLLAGLQETQYF. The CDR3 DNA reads TGTGCCAGCAGTTTGCTAGCGGGGTTACAAGAGACCCAGTACTTC.

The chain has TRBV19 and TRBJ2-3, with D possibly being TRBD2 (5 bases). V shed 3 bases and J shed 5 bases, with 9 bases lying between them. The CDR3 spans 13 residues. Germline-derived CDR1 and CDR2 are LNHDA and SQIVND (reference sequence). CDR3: CASSILGEDTQYF. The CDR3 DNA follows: TGTGCCAGTAGTATCCTCGGGGAAGATACGCAGTATTTT.